This TCR beta chain was sequenced in a study of T cell responses to AZD1222 COVID-19 vaccine. Assay: immunoSEQ multiplex PCR; the TCRdb copy retains only in-frame clones and omits some. The data contain 90,000 to 130,000 clones, less than 90% of them singletons. The CDR3 runs to 16 residues. The V and J ends lost 4 bases and 1 base respectively, with 16 bases between them. Germline V gene data show CDR1 as SGHKS and CDR2 as YYEKEE (reference sequence). Study-level results: The span of vaccine-associated CD4 TCRs extended across spike, with dominance at 160-218 and 743-854. Seropositive at baseline were only a handful of AZD1222 recipients. Among the donors, most were white British and more were female, and clonal diversity was possibly underestimated. Vaccination with two AZD1222 doses was followed by a rise in Spike-specific TCR breadth and depth.

Concerning this clone: Its antigen is as yet unknown.

The chain joins TRBV5-5 to TRBJ2-3, with D possibly being TRBD1 (8 bases). The sequence derives from an adult in good health. Sequences were derived from peripheral blood, sampled on day 0 of AZD1222 vaccination. The CDR3 loop reads CASSPRTGGGTDTQYF. CDR3 nucleotide sequence: TGTGCCAGCAGCCCCCGAACAGGGGGGGGCACAGATACGCAGTATTTT. Full variable domain (rest looked up from reference TRBV5-5 and TRBJ2-3): DAGVTQSPTHLIKTRGQQVTLRCSPISGHKSVSWYQQVLGQGPQFIFQYYEKEERGRGNFPDRFSARQFPNYSSELNVNALLLGDSALYLCASSPRTGGGTDTQYFGPGTRLTVL.